A selection of T cell receptor beta chains follows, all from one sample in a study of shared clonotypes between healthy human individuals. TCRdb keeps only in-frame clones here, not all; method: immunoSEQ multiplex PCR. Among fewer than 3 million clones listed, 85% to 95% were seen once. The sample was naive CD4+ T cells from PBMCs. The receptors originated from a man aged 18 to 30 in good health. Some clones in this sample may be carry-over from other donors' samples. CDR3s include the opening cysteine and the closing phenylalanine or tryptophan. D genes are given only for firm matches. Clone size is given for some rows only: seen once, a few or many times, or a class if the clone is expanded.

clone size	V gene	D gene	J gene	CDR3 DNA	CDR3 protein
-	TRBV25-1	-	TRBJ2-7	TGTGCCAGCAGTGGAGGAGGGAGCCCCACCTACGAGCAGTACTTC	CASSGGGSPTYEQYF
-	TRBV7-8	-	TRBJ2-4	TGTGCCAGCAGCTTATCATTTCAGGGGGCCAAAAACATTCAGTACTTC	CASSLSFQGAKNIQYF
-	TRBV4-1	-	TRBJ1-5	TGCGCCAGCAGCCAAGAGTGGCTACGGGAACCCAATCAGCCCCAGCATTTT	CASSQEWLREPNQPQHF
-	TRBV11-2	-	TRBJ2-3	TGTGCCAGCACCCAAGACGGACTCACAGATACGCAGTATTTT	CASTQDGLTDTQYF
once	TRBV7-9	TRBD1	TRBJ2-6	TGTGCCAGCAGTATACAGGGGAGCTCCGGGGCCAACGTCCTGACTTTC	CASSIQGSSGANVLTF
-	TRBV2	TRBD2	TRBJ2-2	TGTGCCAGCAGTGACATTAGCGGGAGTGGACTTACGGCCGGGGAGCTGTTTTTT	CASSDISGSGLTAGELFF
-	TRBV5-4	-	TRBJ2-3	TGTGCCAGCAGCTTGGTCGGTAGGGTGACTAGCACAGATACGCAGTATTTT	CASSLVGRVTSTDTQYF
-	TRBV4-1	TRBD2	TRBJ2-7	TGCGCCAGCAGTGGGGGGGGCTCCTACGAGCAGTACTTC	CASSGGGSYEQYF
-	TRBV10-2	-	TRBJ2-7	TGCGCCAGCAGTGGGGCAGGGCGTACCTACGAGCAGTACTTC	CASSGAGRTYEQYF
-	TRBV28	TRBD1	TRBJ1-2	TGTGCCAGTAGAAACAGGGGTTCTGGCTACACCTTC	CASRNRGSGYTF
-	TRBV9	-	TRBJ2-3	TGTGCCAGCAGCGTAGGGGGTAGCGGCACAGATACGCAGTATTTT	CASSVGGSGTDTQYF
-	TRBV28	TRBD2	TRBJ2-5	TGTGCCAGCAGTCCCCGACTAGCGGTGCTCGAGACCCAGTACTTC	CASSPRLAVLETQYF
-	TRBV18	TRBD1	TRBJ1-5	TGTGCCAGCTCACCAGACAGGGGCGGCAATCAGCCCCAGCATTTT	CASSPDRGGNQPQHF
few	TRBV30	-	TRBJ2-2	TGTGCCTGGAGTGGGGGCCCAGGGAACACCGGGGAGCTGTTTTTT	CAWSGGPGNTGELFF
-	TRBV5-1	-	TRBJ2-5	TGCGCCAGCAGCTTACCAGAAAAAGAGACCCAGTACTTC	CASSLPEKETQYF
-	TRBV28	-	TRBJ2-5	TGTGCCAGCAGTAGAATAGCGGCACAAGAGACCCAGTACTTC	CASSRIAAQETQYF
-	TRBV29-1	-	TRBJ1-1	TGCAGCCCCCCCGAGGGGCGAAGGGGTGAAGCTTTCTTT	CSPPEGRRGEAFF
few	TRBV2	-	TRBJ1-1	TGTGCCAGCAAATTGGGACGGTCTAACACTGAAGCTTTCTTT	CASKLGRSNTEAFF
-	TRBV28	TRBD2	TRBJ2-1	TGTGCCAGCATATGGACTAGCGGGAGCAATGAGCAGTTCTTC	CASIWTSGSNEQFF
-	TRBV5-1	TRBD1	TRBJ2-2	TGCGCCAGCAGCTTGACAGGGGGCTTCACCGGGGAGCTGTTTTTT	CASSLTGGFTGELFF
once	TRBV27	-	TRBJ2-3	TGTGCCAGCAGTTATATTGGCGGGACTGGCACAGATACGCAGTATTTT	CASSYIGGTGTDTQYF
-	TRBV7-9	-	TRBJ1-1	TGTGCCAGCAGTACCAATGGACGGTCTATGATGAACACTGAAGCTTTCTTT	CASSTNGRSMMNTEAFF
-	TRBV5-1	TRBD1	TRBJ1-1	TGCGCCAGCAGCCCGGACAGGGGTGGGTACACTGAAGCTTTCTTT	CASSPDRGGYTEAFF
-	TRBV7-3	TRBD1	TRBJ2-7	TGTGCCAGCAGCTTAACTTTTGGGGACAGGGCCCCCTACGAGCAGTACTTC	CASSLTFGDRAPYEQYF
-	TRBV29-1	-	TRBJ1-4	TGCAGCGTTGTCGAGGCAACTAATGAAAAACTGTTTTTT	CSVVEATNEKLFF
few	TRBV29-1	-	TRBJ1-1	TGCAGCGTTGTTAGGCAGCCGAACACTGAAGCTTTCTTT	CSVVRQPNTEAFF
-	TRBV30	-	TRBJ1-6	TGTGCCTGGAGTGCTAACTCCTATAATTCACCCCTCCACTTT	CAWSANSYNSPLHF
-	TRBV5-1	TRBD1	TRBJ1-4	TGCGCCAGCAGCTATGACAGGGGCTTTGGTAAACTGTTTTTT	CASSYDRGFGKLFF
-	TRBV18	TRBD1	TRBJ2-5	TGTGCCAGCTCACCAACAGGGGGGTCGCACCAAGAGACCCAGTACTTC	CASSPTGGSHQETQYF
-	TRBV5-1	-	TRBJ1-2	TGCGCCAGCAGCCCTCTAGGGTCGGGGTATGGCTACACCTTC	CASSPLGSGYGYTF
few	TRBV12-5	-	TRBJ1-1	TGTGCTAGTGGTTTGAGTGACGCAAACACTGAAGCTTTCTTT	CASGLSDANTEAFF
-	TRBV6-1	-	TRBJ2-5	TGTGCCAGCAGTGAATACGGGGGAGAGGTTGAGACCCAGTACTTC	CASSEYGGEVETQYF
-	TRBV5-4	-	TRBJ1-1	TGTGCCAGCAGCCCGGGAGCCGGGGGAGCTTTCTTT	CASSPGAGGAFF
-	TRBV6-5	-	TRBJ1-1	TGTGCCAGCAGACGGGAGTTTGAAGCTTTCTTT	CASRREFEAFF
-	TRBV28	TRBD1	TRBJ2-7	TGTGCCAGCAGTTACCGGGACAGGGGCTACGAGCAGTACTTC	CASSYRDRGYEQYF
-	TRBV4-1	TRBD1	TRBJ1-1	TGCGCCAGCATGGGACAGGGGAACCGGGTTGAAGCTTTCTTT	CASMGQGNRVEAFF
-	TRBV9	-	TRBJ2-1	TGTGCCAGCAGCCCCCGAGGGGGAGTCATCTCCTACAATGAGCAGTTCTTC	CASSPRGGVISYNEQFF
-	TRBV2	-	TRBJ2-7	TGTGCCAGCAGGGGTAGCTACGAGCAGTACTTC	CASRGSYEQYF
-	TRBV5-1	TRBD2	TRBJ2-3	TGCGCCAGCAGCTTGGGCCCAGCGGGAGAGGCAGATACGCAGTATTTT	CASSLGPAGEADTQYF
-	TRBV6-1	-	TRBJ1-2	TGTGCCAGCAGTGAGCTCAGGGGCACCGGCTATGGCTACACCTTC	CASSELRGTGYGYTF
-	TRBV5-1	-	TRBJ2-1	TGCGCCAGCAGCTTGGCGAATGAGCAGTTCTTC	CASSLANEQFF
-	TRBV5-1	TRBD2	TRBJ2-3	TGCGCCAGCAGCTCTGGGACTAGCGGGAGGGTCGCAGATACGCAGTATTTT	CASSSGTSGRVADTQYF
-	TRBV13	-	TRBJ2-7	TGTGCCAGCAGCTTTAAGGGACTTTACTACGAGCAGTACTTC	CASSFKGLYYEQYF
-	TRBV4-1	-	TRBJ1-5	TGCGCCAGCAGCCAAGACACCGGGGATGGGGGGCGGCCCCAGCATTTT	CASSQDTGDGGRPQHF
-	TRBV7-8	-	TRBJ1-1	TGTGCCAGCAGCTATCAGAAAAACACTGAAGCTTTCTTT	CASSYQKNTEAFF